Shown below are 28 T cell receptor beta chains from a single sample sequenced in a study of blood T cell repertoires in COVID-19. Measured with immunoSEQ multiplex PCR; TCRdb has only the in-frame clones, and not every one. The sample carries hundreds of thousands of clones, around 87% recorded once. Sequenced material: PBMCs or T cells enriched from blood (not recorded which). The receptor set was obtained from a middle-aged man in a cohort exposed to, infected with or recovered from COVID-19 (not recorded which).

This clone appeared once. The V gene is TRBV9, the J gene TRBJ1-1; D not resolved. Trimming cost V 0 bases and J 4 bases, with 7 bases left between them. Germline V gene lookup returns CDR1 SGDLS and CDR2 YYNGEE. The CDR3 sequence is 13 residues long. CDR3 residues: CASSVGAGTEAFF. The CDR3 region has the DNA TGTGCCAGCAGCGTAGGGGCGGGCACTGAAGCTTTCTTT.

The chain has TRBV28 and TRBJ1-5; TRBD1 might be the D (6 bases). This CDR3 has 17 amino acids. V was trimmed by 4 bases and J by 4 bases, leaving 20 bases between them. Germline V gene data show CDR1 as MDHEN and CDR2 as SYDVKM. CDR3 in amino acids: CASSSVRGVFGNQPQHF. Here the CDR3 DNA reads TGTGCCAGCAGTTCGGTCAGGGGAGTGTTTGGGAATCAGCCCCAGCATTTT.

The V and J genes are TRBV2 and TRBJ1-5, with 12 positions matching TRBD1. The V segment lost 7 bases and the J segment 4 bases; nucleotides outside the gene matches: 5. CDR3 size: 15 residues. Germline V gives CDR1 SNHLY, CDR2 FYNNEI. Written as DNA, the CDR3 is TGTGCCAGCATGCCGGGACAGGGGGCGAATCAGCCCCAGCATTTT. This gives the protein CASMPGQGANQPQHF.

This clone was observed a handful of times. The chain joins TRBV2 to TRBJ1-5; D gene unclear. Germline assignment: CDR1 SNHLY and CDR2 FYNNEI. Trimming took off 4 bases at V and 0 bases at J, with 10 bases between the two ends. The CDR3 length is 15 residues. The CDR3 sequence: CASSVDRNSNQPQHF. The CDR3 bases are TGTGCCAGCAGTGTTGATAGAAATAGCAATCAGCCCCAGCATTTT.

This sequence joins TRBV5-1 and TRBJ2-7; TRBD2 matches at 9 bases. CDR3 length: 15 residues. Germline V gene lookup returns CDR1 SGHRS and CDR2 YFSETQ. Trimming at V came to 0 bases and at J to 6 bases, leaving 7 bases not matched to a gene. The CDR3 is CASSLVVSGSPEQYF. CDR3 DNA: TGCGCCAGCAGCTTGGTTGTTAGCGGGAGCCCCGAGCAGTACTTC.

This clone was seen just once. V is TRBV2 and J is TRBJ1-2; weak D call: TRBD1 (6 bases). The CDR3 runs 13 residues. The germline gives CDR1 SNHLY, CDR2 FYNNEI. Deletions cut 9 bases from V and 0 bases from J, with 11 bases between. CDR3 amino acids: CARRDKANYGYTF. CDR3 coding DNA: TGTGCCAGAAGGGACAAAGCTAACTATGGCTACACCTTC.

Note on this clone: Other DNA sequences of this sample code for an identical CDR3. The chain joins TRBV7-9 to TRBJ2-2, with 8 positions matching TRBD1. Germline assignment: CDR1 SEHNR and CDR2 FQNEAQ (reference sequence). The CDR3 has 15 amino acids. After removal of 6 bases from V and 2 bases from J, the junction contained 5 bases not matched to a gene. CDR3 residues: CASSRGQGNTGELFF. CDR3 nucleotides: TGTGCCAGCAGTCGTGGACAGGGAAACACCGGGGAGCTGTTTTTT.

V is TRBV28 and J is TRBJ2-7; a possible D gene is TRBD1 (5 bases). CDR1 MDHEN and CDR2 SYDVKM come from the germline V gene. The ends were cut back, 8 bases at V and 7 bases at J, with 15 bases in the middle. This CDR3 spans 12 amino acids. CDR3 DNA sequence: TGTGCCAGCGAGCGACAGACTCAAGAGCAGTACTTC. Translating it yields CASERQTQEQYF.

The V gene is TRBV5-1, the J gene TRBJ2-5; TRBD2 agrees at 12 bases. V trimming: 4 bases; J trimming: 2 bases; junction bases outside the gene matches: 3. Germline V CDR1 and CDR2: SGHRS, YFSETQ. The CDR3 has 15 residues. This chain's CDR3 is CASSGGTSGQETQYF. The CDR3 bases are TGCGCCAGCAGCGGCGGGACTAGCGGGCAAGAGACCCAGTACTTC.

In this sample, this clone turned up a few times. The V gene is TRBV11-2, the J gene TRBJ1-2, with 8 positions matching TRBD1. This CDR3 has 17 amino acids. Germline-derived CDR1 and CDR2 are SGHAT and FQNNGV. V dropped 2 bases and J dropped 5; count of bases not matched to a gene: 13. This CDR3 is CASSLRLTGQGGYGYTF. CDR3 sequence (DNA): TGTGCCAGCAGCTTACGCCTGACAGGACAGGGCGGATATGGCTACACCTTC.

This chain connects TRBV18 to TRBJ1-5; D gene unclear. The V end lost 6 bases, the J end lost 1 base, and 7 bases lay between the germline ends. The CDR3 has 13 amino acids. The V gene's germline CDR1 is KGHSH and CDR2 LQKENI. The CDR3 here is CASSSGSNQPQHF. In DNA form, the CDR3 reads TGTGCCAGCTCTTCGGGAAGCAATCAGCCCCAGCATTTT.

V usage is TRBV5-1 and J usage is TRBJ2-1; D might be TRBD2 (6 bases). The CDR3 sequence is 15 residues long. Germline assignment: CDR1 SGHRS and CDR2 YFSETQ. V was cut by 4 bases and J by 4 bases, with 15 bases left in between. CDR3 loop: CASSEGASEYNEQFF. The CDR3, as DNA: TGCGCCAGCAGCGAGGGAGCTAGCGAGTACAATGAGCAGTTCTTC.

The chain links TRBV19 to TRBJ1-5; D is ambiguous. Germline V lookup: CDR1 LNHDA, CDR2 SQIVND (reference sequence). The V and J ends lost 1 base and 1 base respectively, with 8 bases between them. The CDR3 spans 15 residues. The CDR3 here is CASSIGQASNQPQHF. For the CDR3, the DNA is TGTGCCAGTAGTATAGGGCAGGCAAGCAATCAGCCCCAGCATTTT.

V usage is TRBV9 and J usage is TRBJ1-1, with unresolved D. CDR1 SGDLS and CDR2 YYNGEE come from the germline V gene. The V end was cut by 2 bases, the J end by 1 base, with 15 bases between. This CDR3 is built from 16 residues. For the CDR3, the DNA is TGTGCCAGCAGCGTCGGTATACAGTTTTCGAACACTGAAGCTTTCTTT. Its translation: CASSVGIQFSNTEAFF. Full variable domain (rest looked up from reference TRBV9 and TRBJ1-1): DSGVTQTPKHLITATGQRVTLRCSPRSGDLSVYWYQQSLDQGLQFLIQYYNGEERAKGNILERFSAQQFPDLHSELNLSSLELGDSALYFCASSVGIQFSNTEAFFGQGTRLTVV.

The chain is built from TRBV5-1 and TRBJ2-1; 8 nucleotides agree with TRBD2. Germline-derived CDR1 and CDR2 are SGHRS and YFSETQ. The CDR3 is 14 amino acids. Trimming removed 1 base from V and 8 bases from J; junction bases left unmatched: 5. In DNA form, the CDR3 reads TGCGCCAGCAGCTTGCCGGGAGGGCCTCATGAGCAGTTCTTC. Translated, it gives CASSLPGGPHEQFF. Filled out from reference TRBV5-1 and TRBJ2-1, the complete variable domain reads KAGVTQTPRYLIKTRGQQVTLSCSPISGHRSVSWYQQTPGQGLQFLFEYFSETQRNKGNFPGRFSGRQFSNSRSEMNVSTLELGDSALYLCASSLPGGPHEQFFGPGTRLTVL.

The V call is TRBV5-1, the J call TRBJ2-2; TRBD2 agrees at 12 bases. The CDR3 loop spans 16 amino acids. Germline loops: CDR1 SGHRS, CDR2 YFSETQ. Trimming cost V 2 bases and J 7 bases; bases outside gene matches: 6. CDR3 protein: CASSLLTSGSIGELFF. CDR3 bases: TGCGCCAGCAGCTTACTGACTAGCGGGAGTATCGGGGAGCTGTTTTTT.

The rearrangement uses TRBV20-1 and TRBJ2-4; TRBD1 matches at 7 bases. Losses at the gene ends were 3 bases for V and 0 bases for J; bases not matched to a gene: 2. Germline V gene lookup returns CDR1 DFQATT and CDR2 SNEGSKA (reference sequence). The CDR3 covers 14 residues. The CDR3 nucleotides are TGCAGTGCTAGTAGGGGGCCAGCCAAAAACATTCAGTACTTC. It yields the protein CSASRGPAKNIQYF.

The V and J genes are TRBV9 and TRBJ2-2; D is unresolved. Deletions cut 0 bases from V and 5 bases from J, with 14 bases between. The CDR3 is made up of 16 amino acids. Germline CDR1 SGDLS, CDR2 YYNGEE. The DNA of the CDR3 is TGTGCCAGCAGCGTAGCAGGCCCTTCCTCTACCGGGGAGCTGTTTTTT. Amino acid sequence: CASSVAGPSSTGELFF.

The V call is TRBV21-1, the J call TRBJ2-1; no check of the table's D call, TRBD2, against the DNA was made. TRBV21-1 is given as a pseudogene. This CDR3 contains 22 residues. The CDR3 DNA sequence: TGTGCCAGCACCGTCCTAACCGCATTATTTCCGGGACTTGCAAGCTCCTACAATGAGCAGTTCTTC. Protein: CASTVLTALFPGLASSYNEQFF.

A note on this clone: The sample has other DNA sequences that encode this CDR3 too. CDR3 DNA sequence: TGTGCCTGGAGAGGCCAGGTTAATTCACCCCTCCACTTT. It translates to CAWRGQVNSPLHF. The V and J genes are TRBV30 and TRBJ1-6; D gene unclear. Germline V lookup: CDR1 GTSNPN, CDR2 SVGIG (reference sequence). Trimming shortened V by 3 bases and J by 6 bases, and 9 bases separated the two germline ends. The CDR3 spans 13 residues.

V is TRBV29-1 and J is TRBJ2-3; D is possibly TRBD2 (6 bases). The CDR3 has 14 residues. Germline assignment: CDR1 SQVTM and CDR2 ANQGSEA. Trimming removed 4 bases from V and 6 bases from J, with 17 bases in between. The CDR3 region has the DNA TGCAGCGTTGTGGGGGGATCCCAACACGATACGCAGTATTTT. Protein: CSVVGGSQHDTQYF.

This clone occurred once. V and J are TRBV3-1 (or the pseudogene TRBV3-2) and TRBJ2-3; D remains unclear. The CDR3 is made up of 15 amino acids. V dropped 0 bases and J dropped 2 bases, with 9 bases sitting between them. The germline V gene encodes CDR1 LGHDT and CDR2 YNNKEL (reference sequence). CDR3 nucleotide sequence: TGTGCCAGCAGCCAAGAAGCGCACTCCACAGATACGCAGTATTTT. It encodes CASSQEAHSTDTQYF.

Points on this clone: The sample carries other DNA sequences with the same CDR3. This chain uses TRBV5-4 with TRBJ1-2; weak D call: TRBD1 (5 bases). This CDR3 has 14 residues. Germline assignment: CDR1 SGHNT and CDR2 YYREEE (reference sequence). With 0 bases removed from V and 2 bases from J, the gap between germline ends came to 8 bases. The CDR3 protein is CASSLDRSNYGYTF. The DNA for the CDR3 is TGTGCCAGCAGCTTGGACAGGTCGAACTATGGCTACACCTTC.

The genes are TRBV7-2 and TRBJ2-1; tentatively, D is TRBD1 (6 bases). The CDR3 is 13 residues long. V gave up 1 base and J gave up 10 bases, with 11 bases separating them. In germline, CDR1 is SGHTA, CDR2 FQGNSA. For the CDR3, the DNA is TGTGCCAGCAGCTTAGTCAGGGGTGGCGAGCAGTTCTTC. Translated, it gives CASSLVRGGEQFF. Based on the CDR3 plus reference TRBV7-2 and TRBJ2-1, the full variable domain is GAGVSQSPSNKVTEKGKDVELRCDPISGHTALYWYRQSLGQGLEFLIYFQGNSAPDKSGLPSDRFSAERTGGSVSTLTIQRTQQEDSAVYLCASSLVRGGEQFFGPGTRLTVL.

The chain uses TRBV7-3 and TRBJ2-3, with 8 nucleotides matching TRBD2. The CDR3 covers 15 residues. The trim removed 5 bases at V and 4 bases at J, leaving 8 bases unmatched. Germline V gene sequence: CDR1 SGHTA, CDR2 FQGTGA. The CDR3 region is CASSPGTRPPDTQYF. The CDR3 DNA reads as TGTGCCAGCAGCCCCGGGACTAGGCCCCCAGATACGCAGTATTTT.

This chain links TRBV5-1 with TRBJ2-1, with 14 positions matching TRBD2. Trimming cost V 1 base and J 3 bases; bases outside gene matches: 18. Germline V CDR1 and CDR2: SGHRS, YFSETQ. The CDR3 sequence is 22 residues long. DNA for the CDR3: TGCGCCAGCAGCTTGCGTTCCGCGGACACCGGGACTAGCGGGAGACGCTACAATGAGCAGTTCTTC. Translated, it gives CASSLRSADTGTSGRRYNEQFF.

CDR3 sequence: CASSPQGAGKSPLHF. The CDR3 coding sequence is TGTGCCAGCAGCCCACAGGGGGCCGGGAAATCACCCCTCCACTTT. J is TRBJ1-6 and V is TRBV5-6; 9 nucleotides agree with TRBD1. V shed 4 bases, J shed 10 bases, and the junction held 9 bases outside the gene matches. The germline gives CDR1 SGHDT, CDR2 YYEEEE. The CDR3 has 15 residues.

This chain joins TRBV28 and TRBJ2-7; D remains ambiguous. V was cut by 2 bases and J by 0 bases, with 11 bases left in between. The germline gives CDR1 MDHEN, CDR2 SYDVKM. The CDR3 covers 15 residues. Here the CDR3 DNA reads TGTGCCAGCAGTTTACCCGTGAGGAGCTCCTACGAGCAGTACTTC. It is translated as CASSLPVRSSYEQYF.